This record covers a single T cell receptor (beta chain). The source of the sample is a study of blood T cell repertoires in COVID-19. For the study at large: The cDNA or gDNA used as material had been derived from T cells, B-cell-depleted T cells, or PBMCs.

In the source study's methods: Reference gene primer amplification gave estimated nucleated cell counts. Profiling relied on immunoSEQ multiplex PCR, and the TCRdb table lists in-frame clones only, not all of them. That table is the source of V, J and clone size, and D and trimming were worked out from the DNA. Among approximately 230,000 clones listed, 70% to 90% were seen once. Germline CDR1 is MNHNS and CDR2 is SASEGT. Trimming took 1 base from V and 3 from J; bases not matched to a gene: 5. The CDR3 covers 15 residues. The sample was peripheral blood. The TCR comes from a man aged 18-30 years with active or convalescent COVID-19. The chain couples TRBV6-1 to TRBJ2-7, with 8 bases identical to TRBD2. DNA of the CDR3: TGTGCCAGCAGTGAAGGGGCGGGGGGTTACTACGAGCAGTACTTC. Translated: CASSEGAGGYYEQYF.